Given below is one T cell receptor beta chain in context. This sample's treatment: 15 to 20 received Ad26.COV2.S at low or high dose, single or two shots; about 5 received placebo; per-sample allocation not given. Specimen acquisition occurred on day 63 following the initial vaccine or placebo injection. The CDR3 extends over 16 amino acids. Germline CDR1 and CDR2: GTSNPN and SVGIG (reference sequence). V lost 0 bases and J lost 3, with 15 bases in between. The data originate from a study of Ad26.COV2.S vaccination and SARS-CoV-2 variants. Profiled with immunoSEQ multiplex PCR; TCRdb holds only in-frame clones, not every one. The sample carries approximately 480,000 clones, 87% recorded once.

This TCR came from a person aged 18 to 59 who received the Ad26.COV2.S COVID-19 vaccine or a placebo. This chain joins TRBV30 and TRBJ1-5, with unresolved D. Sequencing was performed on peripheral blood, taken in a trial of Ad26.COV2.S vaccine versus placebo. The CDR3, as DNA: TGTGCCTGGAGTGTTCGATCGAGGGCTTTCAATCAGCCCCAGCATTTT. Amino acid sequence: CAWSVRSRAFNQPQHF.